This T cell receptor beta chain was captured by sequencing in a study of metastatic and nonmetastatic thyroid tumors. Every patient underwent thyroid surgery untreated. TCRdb recomputed clones from the PCR reads via MiXCR. This sample has around 22,000 clones, with around 9.9% found just once. This clone is classed as medium-sized. V lost 1 base, J lost 5 bases, and 12 bases lay in between. Germline CDR1 is MNHNS and CDR2 is SASEGT. CDR3 length: 14 amino acids. Sequencing used blood. The origin of this receptor is a female donor with papillary thyroid cancer or a benign thyroid nodule (not recorded which). Some clones in this sample may be carry-over from other donors' samples. J is TRBJ2-7 and V is TRBV6-1; either TRBD1 or TRBD2 may fit D (6 bases each). DNA for the CDR3: TGTGCCAGCAGTGAAGACAGGGAGGTCGACGAGCAGTACTTC. Its protein is CASSEDREVDEQYF.